A selection of T cell receptor beta chains follows, all from one sample in a study of CD8+CD57+ T cells in acquired aplastic anemia. TCRdb re-called the reads through MiXCR, storing one row per CDR3 protein. The table lists about 170,000 distinct CDR3 sequences, roughly 48% of them singletons. The specimen sequenced was sorted CD4+, CD8+, or CD8+CD57+ T cells (not recorded which) from PBMCs. The receptors were sampled from a human donor in good health. Each CDR3 is given with its conserved first and last residue. D genes are given only for firm matches. Not every row has a clone size; where given, it reads once, few, many or a size class.

J gene,D gene,CDR3 length,V gene,clone size,CDR3 protein,CDR3 DNA
TRBJ1-2,-,13,TRBV20-1,-,CSAETRSRRGYTF,TGCAGTGCCGAAACCAGGTCGCGGAGGGGCTACACCTTC
TRBJ1-6,-,14,TRBV20-1,-,CSASAGTTNSPLHF,TGCAGTGCTAGTGCAGGGACGACTAATTCACCCCTCCACTTT
TRBJ2-1,-,12,TRBV3-1,few,CASSHEPGRQFF,TGTGCCAGCAGCCACGAACCGGGCCGACAGTTCTTC
TRBJ2-7,TRBD1,14,TRBV6-4,-,CASSERDREYEQYF,TGTGCCAGCAGTGAAAGGGACAGGGAATACGAGCAGTACTTC
TRBJ2-7,TRBD1,14,TRBV12-3/TRBV12-4,-,CASSPSGQGSLADF,TGTGCCAGCAGTCCTTCGGGACAGGGTAGCCTTGCGGACTTC
TRBJ1-2,-,15,TRBV24-1,few,CATSEGGGSNYGYTF,TGTGCCACCAGTGAAGGCGGGGGCTCTAACTATGGCTACACCTTC
TRBJ2-7,-,15,TRBV7-6,many,CASSPRGGDFYEQYF,TGTGCCAGCAGCCCTAGGGGGGGGGACTTTTACGAGCAGTACTTC
TRBJ2-2,-,13,TRBV20-1,many,CSAGGSGSGELFF,TGCAGTGCAGGAGGTAGCGGCTCCGGGGAGCTGTTTTTT
TRBJ2-2,TRBD2,16,TRBV5-6,-,CASSFGLGANTGELFF,TGTGCCAGCAGCTTTGGACTAGGAGCGAACACCGGGGAGCTGTTTTTT
TRBJ1-1,TRBD1,15,TRBV5-6,-,CAGSFGWTGGSEAFF,TGTGCCGGCAGCTTTGGGTGGACAGGGGGATCTGAAGCTTTCTTT
TRBJ1-1,-,14,TRBV10-3,-,CAISEQERGTEAFF,TGTGCCATCAGTGAGCAGGAACGTGGCACTGAAGCTTTCTTT
TRBJ2-7,TRBD1,15,TRBV2,once,CASSDDREVLYEQYF,TGTGCCAGCAGTGACGACAGGGAAGTTTTGTACGAGCAGTACTTC
TRBJ1-4,-,14,TRBV2,-,CASKLGGGNEKLFF,TGTGCCAGCAAGTTAGGGGGAGGGAATGAAAAACTGTTTTTT
TRBJ2-7,-,14,TRBV11-2,-,CASSPRAAPYEQYF,TGTGCCAGCAGCCCCAGGGCGGCCCCCTACGAGCAGTACTTC
TRBJ2-1,TRBD2,15,TRBV6-2/TRBV6-3,few,CASTRSGTRNNEQFF,TGTGCCAGCACCCGATCCGGGACTAGAAACAATGAGCAGTTCTTC
TRBJ2-7,-,13,TRBV29-1,many,CSVEGGAGREQYF,TGCAGCGTTGAAGGGGGGGCTGGTCGCGAGCAGTACTTC
TRBJ1-5,TRBD1,15,TRBV5-5,few,CASSSGQVINQPQHF,TGTGCCAGCAGCTCAGGACAGGTAATCAATCAGCCCCAGCATTTT
TRBJ2-5,-,13,TRBV5-1,-,CASRAGRGETQYF,TGCGCCAGCAGGGCGGGCCGTGGGGAGACCCAGTACTTC
TRBJ2-1,TRBD1,16,TRBV5-1,many,CASSLTGDSSYNEQFF,TGCGCCAGCAGCTTGACAGGGGATAGCTCCTACAATGAGCAGTTCTTC
TRBJ2-1,TRBD2,16,TRBV25-1,-,CASSPRRAGGWGEQFF,TGTGCCAGCAGCCCCCGTCGAGCGGGGGGGTGGGGTGAGCAGTTCTTC
TRBJ2-1,-,15,TRBV9,-,CASSRGPGSYNEQFF,TGTGCCAGCAGTCGAGGACCGGGCTCCTACAATGAGCAGTTCTTC
TRBJ2-5,-,15,TRBV7-8,few,CASSLDREVGETQYF,TGTGCCAGCAGCTTAGACAGGGAGGTCGGAGAGACCCAGTACTTC
TRBJ1-5,-,14,TRBV20-1,many,CSASKPGPNQPQHF,TGCAGTGCCTCAAAACCTGGGCCCAATCAGCCCCAGCATTTT
TRBJ1-4,-,14,TRBV20-1,many,CSARGSGQLEKLFF,TGCAGTGCTAGGGGTTCGGGGCAACTTGAAAAACTGTTTTTT
TRBJ1-5,-,15,TRBV12-3/TRBV12-4,-,CASSLAGGVNQPQHF,TGTGCCAGCAGTTTAGCAGGGGGAGTAAATCAGCCCCAGCATTTT
TRBJ2-2,-,16,TRBV11-2,-,CASSSLGGSNTGELFF,TGTGCCAGCAGCTCCCTTGGGGGATCGAACACCGGGGAGCTGTTTTTT
TRBJ2-1,-,13,TRBV15,-,CATTSPTYNEQFF,TGTGCCACCACCAGTCCCACGTACAATGAGCAGTTCTTC
TRBJ2-7,TRBD1,15,TRBV15,-,CATSRGRTGGYEQYF,TGTGCCACCAGCAGAGGCCGGACAGGGGGCTACGAGCAGTACTTC
TRBJ2-3,-,14,TRBV25-1,many,CASSEFQYTDTQYF,TGTGCCAGCAGTGAGTTCCAGTACACAGATACGCAGTATTTT
TRBJ2-3,-,13,TRBV12-3/TRBV12-4,many,CASSLGVTDTQYF,TGTGCCAGCAGTTTAGGGGTAACAGATACGCAGTATTTT